Presented here are 32 T cell receptor beta chains from one specimen sequenced in a study of cytomegalovirus exposure and HLA in healthy donors. The PCR had 60 Vbeta and 13 Jbeta primers. The assay was immunoSEQ multiplex PCR, and TCRdb's table has in-frame clones only and misses some. This table holds some 270,000 clones, 80% found once. The sample was PBMCs. These receptors came from a girl aged 2 to 9 in good health and CMV-seronegative.

This chain connects TRBV9 to TRBJ1-4; 8 nucleotides agree with TRBD1. The CDR3 has 16 residues. The V gene end was trimmed by 4 bases and the J gene end by 7 bases; junction bases not matched to a gene: 12. The germline CDR1 and CDR2 sequences are SGDLS and YYNGEE. The CDR3 sequence: CASSTGNTGGGEKLFF. CDR3 nucleotides: TGTGCCAGCAGCACTGGAAACACAGGGGGTGGTGAAAAACTGTTTTTT.

This clone was observed a single time. V and J are TRBV6-5 and TRBJ1-1; D is perhaps TRBD1 (6 bases). CDR3 size: 13 residues. The V end was cut by 2 bases, the J end by 6 bases, with 10 bases between. From germline, CDR1 is MNHEY and CDR2 SVGAGI. CDR3 protein: CASSYLQGAEAFF. CDR3 coding DNA: TGTGCCAGCAGTTACCTACAGGGCGCTGAAGCTTTCTTT.

The genes are TRBV6-5 and TRBJ2-7; TRBD2 aligns across 11 bases. CDR1 is MNHEY, CDR2 SVGAGI, per germline. The CDR3 spans 15 residues. The V and J ends lost 3 bases and 6 bases, in that order; junction bases with no gene match: 7. CDR3 DNA: TGTGCCAGCAGTTATGTAACTAGCGGGAGACGCGAGCAGTACTTC. Translated, it gives CASSYVTSGRREQYF.

The table lists this clone with a count of one. This chain links TRBV19 with TRBJ2-7, with 9 bases lining up with TRBD2. From germline, CDR1 is LNHDA and CDR2 SQIVND (reference sequence). Unmatched junction bases numbered 2, after V lost 5 bases and J lost 0 bases. The CDR3 length is 14 residues. CDR3 residues: CASSDSGSSYEQYF. For the CDR3, the DNA is TGTGCCAGTAGTGATAGCGGGAGCTCCTACGAGCAGTACTTC.

The rearrangement links TRBV4-1 to TRBJ2-5, with D possibly matching TRBD2 (5 bases). With 2 bases removed from V and 5 bases from J, the gap between germline ends came to 15 bases. The CDR3 length is 15 residues. Germline V gene sequence: CDR1 MGHRA, CDR2 YSYEKL. The CDR3 sequence: CASSQSLARVETQYF. The CDR3 nucleotides read TGCGCCAGCAGCCAATCCCTAGCACGAGTCGAGACCCAGTACTTC.

The chain combines TRBV19 with TRBJ1-5; D is uncertain. V lost 1 base and J lost 1, with 14 bases in between. The CDR3 has 17 residues. The germline CDR1 and CDR2 sequences are LNHDA and SQIVND (reference sequence). Written as DNA, the CDR3 is TGTGCCAGTAGTATAGGTGCCCCGAGAGCGAGCAATCAGCCCCAGCATTTT. This codes for CASSIGAPRASNQPQHF.

This clone turned up a few times. The chain uses TRBV6-5 and TRBJ1-3, with D unclear. The V end was cut by 0 bases, the J end by 0 bases, with 9 bases between. This CDR3 has 16 amino acids. Germline V gene sequence: CDR1 MNHEY, CDR2 SVGAGI. The DNA for the CDR3 is TGTGCCAGCAGTTACTCGATAACAGCCTCTGGAAACACCATATATTTT. Protein: CASSYSITASGNTIYF.

The chain employs TRBV10-3 and TRBJ2-2; D might be TRBD2 (6 bases). The CDR3 contains 15 residues. V was trimmed by 4 bases and J by 1 base, leaving 10 bases between them. In germline, CDR1 is ENHRY, CDR2 SYGVKD. In DNA form, the CDR3 reads TGTGCCATCAGTGCCCGTAGCGGGAACACCGGGGAGCTGTTTTTT. This gives the protein CAISARSGNTGELFF.

This chain uses TRBV18 with TRBJ2-5; the D is unclear. Trimming stripped 6 bases from V and 2 bases from J, with 22 bases between. Germline CDR1 reads KGHSH; CDR2 reads LQKENI. The CDR3 is made up of 17 amino acids. As DNA, the CDR3 is TGTGCCAGCTCCCGCCGGAGTACCCCCGGCACACAAGAGACCCAGTACTTC. Its protein product is CASSRRSTPGTQETQYF.

In its sample, this clone was seen a few times. The genes are TRBV10-1 and TRBJ1-2; 7 bases fit TRBD1. The germline CDR1 and CDR2 sequences are WNHNN and SYGVQD (reference sequence). V lost 5 bases and J lost 7; bases outside the gene matches: 7. CDR3 length: 13 amino acids. The CDR3 DNA is TGCGCCAGCAGTACTGACAGGGATCGTGGCTACACCTTC. Protein: CASSTDRDRGYTF.

The chain is built from TRBV2 and TRBJ2-7, with 9 bases that match TRBD1. The CDR3 has 13 amino acids. V trimming: 8 bases; J trimming: 5 bases; junction bases outside the gene matches: 7. Germline CDR1 and CDR2: SNHLY and FYNNEI. The CDR3 here is CASRGTGSHEQYF. The CDR3 bases are TGTGCCAGCCGAGGGACAGGGTCTCACGAGCAGTACTTC.

This clone appeared once. The V call is TRBV16, the J call TRBJ1-3; D is unresolved. V was shortened by 3 bases and J by 2 bases, with 14 bases between the two germline ends. The CDR3 extends over 16 amino acids. Germline loops: CDR1 KGHSY, CDR2 FQNENV. The CDR3 DNA reads TGTGCCAGCAGCCACAGTGAGGGTTTGGCTGGAAACACCATATATTTT. This encodes CASSHSEGLAGNTIYF.

V and J are TRBV6-1 and TRBJ1-5, with a weak D call TRBD1 (6 bases). The germline V gene has CDR1 MNHNS and CDR2 SASEGT. The ends were cut back, 6 bases at V and 0 bases at J, with 12 bases in the middle. The CDR3 runs to 15 residues. The CDR3 sequence: CASRDPGDSNQPQHF. The DNA of the CDR3 is TGTGCCAGCAGGGATCCAGGGGATAGCAATCAGCCCCAGCATTTT.

The table lists this clone with a count of one. The rearrangement uses TRBV19 and TRBJ1-5, with D possibly being TRBD1 (6 bases). From germline, CDR1 is LNHDA and CDR2 SQIVND (reference sequence). This CDR3 is built from 14 residues. Trimming removed 7 bases from V and 6 bases from J, with 16 bases in between. CDR3 coding DNA: TGTGCCAGTATTCCAGGGCAGGGGAGTCAGCCCCAGCATTTT. This codes for CASIPGQGSQPQHF.

The chain couples TRBV9 to TRBJ1-3; a weak D match, TRBD1 (5 bases). Trimming took 5 bases from V and 0 from J, leaving 6 bases between them. Germline values: CDR1 SGDLS, CDR2 YYNGEE. CDR3 length: 13 amino acids. In DNA, the CDR3 is TGTGCCAGCAGGGACAACTCTGGAAACACCATATATTTT. It codes for CASRDNSGNTIYF.

This chain joins TRBV10-3 and TRBJ2-1; TRBD2 agrees at 10 bases. Germline V gene lookup returns CDR1 ENHRY and CDR2 SYGVKD. The CDR3 loop spans 16 amino acids. V lost 0 bases, J lost 10 bases, and 9 bases stayed unmatched. The DNA of the CDR3 is TGTGCCATCAGTGAGTCCGGGCTAGCGGGGGCCTTAGAGCAGTTCTTC. Its translation: CAISESGLAGALEQFF.

This clone was seen only once. The rearrangement uses TRBV6-1 and TRBJ2-3, with TRBD2 matching 8 bases. Germline CDR1 is MNHNS and CDR2 is SASEGT. V shed 3 bases and J 6 bases; nucleotides not matched to a gene: 2. The length of the CDR3 is 13 residues. The CDR3 spells CASSDGGADTQYF. CDR3 bases: TGTGCCAGCAGTGACGGGGGGGCCGATACGCAGTATTTT.

The V call is TRBV27, the J call TRBJ2-1, with D possibly TRBD1 on 5 matching bases. The length of the CDR3 is 14 residues. The germline V gene encodes CDR1 MNHEY and CDR2 SMNVEV (reference sequence). The ends were cut back, 3 bases at V and 3 bases at J, with 9 bases in the middle. In DNA, the CDR3 is TGTGCCAGCAGTTTTCTCAGGGTCTACAATGAGCAGTTCTTC. Its protein product is CASSFLRVYNEQFF.

The rearrangement links TRBV9 to TRBJ2-1; 10 bases agree with TRBD2. V lost 4 bases, J lost 8 bases, and 9 bases stayed unmatched. CDR1 and CDR2 (germline): SGDLS, YYNGEE. This CDR3 contains 15 residues. The CDR3 sequence: CASSKSGRAVDEQFF. The CDR3 DNA reads as TGTGCCAGCAGCAAAAGCGGGAGGGCCGTCGATGAGCAGTTCTTC. The full variable domain, in which reference TRBV9 and TRBJ2-1 provide the parts outside the CDR3, is DSGVTQTPKHLITATGQRVTLRCSPRSGDLSVYWYQQSLDQGLQFLIQYYNGEERAKGNILERFSAQQFPDLHSELNLSSLELGDSALYFCASSKSGRAVDEQFFGPGTRLTVL.

The chain is built from TRBV7-9 and TRBJ2-7, with TRBD1 matching 7 bases. Unmatched junction bases numbered 4, after V lost 5 bases and J lost 6 bases. This CDR3 comprises 12 residues. Per the germline V gene, CDR1 is SEHNR and CDR2 is FQNEAQ (reference sequence). In nucleotides, the CDR3 is TGTGCCAGCAGCCCGGCAGGGGGCGAGCAGTACTTC. This codes for CASSPAGGEQYF.

J is TRBJ1-1 and V is TRBV27; D call uncertain. CDR3 size: 11 residues. Trimming removed 2 bases from V and 11 bases from J, with 9 bases in between. CDR1 is MNHEY, CDR2 SMNVEV, per germline (reference sequence). CDR3 in amino acids: CASSLGRAAFF. Here the CDR3 DNA reads TGTGCCAGCAGTTTAGGGAGGGCGGCTTTCTTT.

The J gene is TRBJ2-7, the V gene TRBV7-2; 11 positions match TRBD2. Germline assignment: CDR1 SGHTA and CDR2 FQGNSA. Unmatched junction bases numbered 11, after V lost 5 bases and J lost 5 bases. This CDR3 is 16 amino acids long. CDR3 in amino acids: CASSPIKLAGGDEQYF. In DNA form, the CDR3 reads TGTGCCAGCAGCCCCATAAAGCTAGCGGGGGGAGACGAGCAGTACTTC.

The J gene is TRBJ2-1, the V gene TRBV7-9, with 10 bases aligning to TRBD1. CDR1 and CDR2 from the germline V gene are SEHNR and FQNEAQ (reference sequence). The CDR3 has 15 residues. Germline trimming cut 5 bases from V and 8 bases from J; bases unmatched to any gene: 9. CDR3 protein: CASSIRDRGNDEQFF. In nucleotides, the CDR3 is TGTGCCAGCAGCATCCGGGACAGGGGAAACGATGAGCAGTTCTTC.

The genes are TRBV6-1 and TRBJ2-2, with D possibly being TRBD1 (6 bases). V lost 6 bases and J lost 6, with 11 bases in between. CDR3 length: 13 amino acids. Germline-derived CDR1 and CDR2 are MNHNS and SASEGT. In nucleotides, the CDR3 is TGTGCCAGCAGAACAGGGTTCCCCGGGGAGCTGTTTTTT. It translates to CASRTGFPGELFF.

The gene calls are TRBV11-2 and TRBJ1-4; TRBD1 is a possible D gene (5 bases). CDR3 length: 13 amino acids. Trimming cost V 5 bases and J 7 bases, with 11 bases left between them. Germline CDR1 and CDR2: SGHAT and FQNNGV. CDR3 in amino acids: CASSQSTGEKLFF. Here the CDR3 DNA reads TGTGCCAGCAGCCAATCCACAGGTGAAAAACTGTTTTTT.

The chain employs TRBV7-9 and TRBJ2-3; the match to TRBD2 covers 8 bases. CDR1 SEHNR and CDR2 FQNEAQ come from the germline V gene (reference sequence). This CDR3 comprises 16 residues. V lost 5 bases and J lost 6; bases outside the gene matches: 13. The CDR3 spells CASSPRTSRGQDTQYF. The CDR3 DNA reads as TGTGCCAGCAGCCCCAGGACTAGCCGTGGTCAGGATACGCAGTATTTT.

The chain uses TRBV7-9 and TRBJ1-1; D not resolved. With 6 bases removed from V and 5 bases from J, the gap between germline ends came to 16 bases. Germline values: CDR1 SEHNR, CDR2 FQNEAQ (reference sequence). The length of the CDR3 is 14 residues. CDR3 region: CASRPVRGQTEAFF. CDR3 in DNA: TGTGCCAGCAGGCCCGTTCGTGGGCAGACTGAAGCTTTCTTT. The complete variable domain, with remaining parts taken from reference TRBV7-9 and TRBJ1-1, reads DTGVSQNPRHKITKRGQNVTFRCDPISEHNRLYWYRQTLGQGPEFLTYFQNEAQLEKSRLLSDRFSAERPKGSFSTLEIQRTEQGDSAMYLCASRPVRGQTEAFFGQGTRLTVV.

V gene TRBV5-1 combines with J gene TRBJ2-7; 7 bases agree with TRBD2. V shed 4 bases, J shed 7 bases, and the junction held 14 bases outside the gene matches. Germline V lookup: CDR1 SGHRS, CDR2 YFSETQ. The CDR3 runs to 15 residues. CDR3 loop: CASSLPSDWEGEQYF. The DNA for the CDR3 is TGCGCCAGCAGCCTGCCATCTGACTGGGAGGGGGAGCAGTACTTC.

The chain carries TRBV4-1 and TRBJ2-5; TRBD1 agrees at 8 bases. The J call is doubtful: the DNA matches TRBJ2-7 better. The germline gives CDR1 MGHRA, CDR2 YSYEKL. The CDR3 extends over 15 amino acids. The CDR3 spells CASSLGDRPSYEQYF. The CDR3 DNA reads TGCGCCAGCAGCCTCGGGGACAGGCCCAGCTACGAGCAGTACTTC.

The genes are TRBV4-2 and TRBJ2-3; no reliable D call. The CDR3 has 18 residues. From germline, CDR1 is LGHNA and CDR2 YNFKEQ. V lost 0 bases, J lost 2 bases, and 18 bases lay in between. CDR3 amino acids: CASSQDSLLRELTDTQYF. CDR3 DNA sequence: TGTGCCAGCAGCCAAGATTCTCTCCTCCGCGAGCTCACAGATACGCAGTATTTT.

This sequence joins TRBV7-7 and TRBJ2-1; D might be TRBD2 (6 bases). Trimming took 5 bases from V and 0 from J, leaving 20 bases between them. CDR1 SSHAT and CDR2 FNYEAQ come from the germline V gene (reference sequence). This CDR3 is built from 18 residues. The CDR3 DNA reads TGTGCCAGCAGCAGATTAGCGGTACCTAGGAGCTCCTACAATGAGCAGTTCTTC. It translates to CASSRLAVPRSSYNEQFF.

J is TRBJ2-7 and V is TRBV4-1; D may be TRBD2 (6 bases). Germline V gene lookup returns CDR1 MGHRA and CDR2 YSYEKL. The CDR3 runs to 15 residues. Trimming cost V 1 base and J 3 bases, with 13 bases left between them. CDR3 loop: CASSQAMDGGYEQYF. The CDR3 DNA reads as TGCGCCAGCAGCCAAGCGATGGACGGGGGCTACGAGCAGTACTTC.